This TCR beta chain was obtained from a study of T cell changes during pregnancy in multiple sclerosis. The CDR3 totals 11 residues. Per germline, CDR1 SGHDT and CDR2 YYEEEE. V lost 3 bases and J 4 bases, leaving 4 bases between the germline ends. The data were produced by immunoSEQ multiplex PCR, yet TCRdb's version contains in-frame clones alone and is incomplete. Altogether about 86,000 clones are present, 85% to 95% being singletons, with the ten largest covering 1.5% to 2%. The sequences come from peripheral blood, collected in the first trimester of pregnancy. This receptor was taken from a female donor in good health, enrolled as a control in a pregnancy study. The genes are TRBV5-6 and TRBJ1-1; D gene unclear. The CDR3 is CASSSRTEAFF. In nucleotides, the CDR3 is TGTGCCAGCAGCTCCCGCACTGAAGCTTTCTTT.